This T cell receptor (beta chain) was sequenced in a study of cytomegalovirus exposure and HLA in healthy donors (dated by TCRdb to 2015 to 2018). About the full investigation: According to an earlier analysis of a few hundred of the donors, about 179 million T cells yielded approximately 120 million unique TCR beta sequences and 276 Gb of sequence data. Among about 410 genotyped donors of the cohort, an average of approximately 240,000 unique TCR beta nucleotide sequences was sequenced per donor, of which about 18% were non-productive. Because of strong linkage in the cohort, roughly 5 DR-DQ haplotypes were treated as single units for association and clustering. Of the 398 genotyped donors, 65% to 90% were placed in the genetic ancestry cluster associated with self-reported Caucasian donors. A later genetic analysis used genome-wide SNP genotypes for about 65% of the roughly 670 donors, treating that subset as a discovery cohort. In an earlier analysis of 500 to 650 of the donors, high-throughput TCR beta sequencing was used to judge whether each TCR beta V gene segment behaved as functional or pseudogenic. The later analysis used no new phenotypic data to find candidate immune exposures, relying instead on TCR beta sequences and their occurrence across donors. A later analysis re-analyzed previously published TCR beta repertoires from approximately 700 donors and added high-resolution HLA genotyping to study TCR occurrence patterns. HLA typing covered class I and class II loci at four-digit resolution. To predict cytomegalovirus infection status, the study brought together high-throughput TCR immunosequencing, statistical association of individual TCRs with disease status, and machine learning. Every discovery cohort repertoire had been produced on one sequencing platform. Typing coverage differed by locus: A, B, C, DRB1 and DQB1 were typed in about 629-640 donors, DQA1 in about 510, DPA1 in some 600, and DPB1 in around 440. An early release that covered several hundred HLA-typed donors contained about 300 gigabases of sequencing data and 85 million to 100 million unique TCR sequences. The T cell repertoires of around 670 subjects were profiled by immunosequencing and related to cytomegalovirus serostatus. Donor age, sex, ethnicity and CMV serostatus were compiled alongside the repertoire data. The study aimed to test whether cataloging public T cell receptors could reveal signatures of past pathogen exposure. Besides the first cohort of about 730 subjects, a separate validation cohort made up of 120 different subjects was used.

Of note for this clone: The antigen this receptor binds is unknown. No base qualities exist here, and no much larger clone lies one base off it.

The cohort comprised 550 to 700 healthy bone marrow donors. At the time of sampling, every cohort member was nominally healthy, though immune exposures that went unrecorded were likely present. The donor was CMV seropositive and belonged to the group of 250 to 300 seropositive cohort members. A peripheral blood sample was collected from each donor, and TCR beta sequencing was performed on peripheral blood mononuclear cells. Genomic DNA was extracted from the blood cell samples with the Qiagen DNeasy Blood Extraction Kit. The library was produced with the immunoSEQ multiplex PCR assay. For the multiplex PCR, a mixture combining 60 forward primers for TCR Vbeta segments and 13 reverse primers for TCR Jbeta segments was used. Amplification of the CDR3 region of rearranged TCR beta genes was performed with a multiplex PCR assay on genomic DNA. The Illumina HiSeq System was used to sequence the amplified TCR beta libraries as 87-base-pair reads. In the authors' own workflow: A later analysis counted about 76 million unique TCR beta chains across the 666 repertoires, and some 12 million of these chains were shared by at least two donors. To remove PCR and sequencing errors, raw reads were error-corrected and collapsed into unique sequences using a nearest-neighbor algorithm that merged closely related sequences. CDR3 sequences were aligned to IMGT reference sequences to assign V, D and J gene segments. For a sequence to be retained, a match of at least six nucleotides was required to both a V gene segment and a J gene segment. Rearrangements were classified as productive when the CDR3 lacked stop codons and remained in frame with V and J, and all other rearrangements were classified as non-productive. CDR3 was defined by IMGT convention, running from the second conserved V-encoded cysteine to the conserved J-encoded phenylalanine. The earlier analysis of about 620 of the donors excluded sequences that lacked an unambiguous match to a single V gene segment. In an earlier analysis of some 590 of the donors, a V segment was called functional when productive rearrangements were above 56.7%, and segregating when the standard deviation between donors exceeded 5%. A statistical classification framework was developed to diagnose cytomegalovirus status using the catalog of TCR beta chain sequences. In a later analysis, V and J genes were assigned by comparing TCR nucleotide sequences against IMGT/GENE-DB human TR gene sequences. Using the TCRdist pipeline, a later analysis assigned CDR3 sequences along with most-parsimonious VDJ recombination scenarios. In a later analysis, each TCR beta chain was defined by its CDR3 amino acid sequence together with its V-gene family, and reads lacking a unique V-gene family were excluded. A later analysis removed 550 to 700 highly shared, low-generation-probability nucleotide sequences to deal with suspected cross-contamination and a sequencing artifact. In a later analysis, a clonal expansion index was calculated for each public chain from normalized within-repertoire ranks of inferred template counts. A later analysis computed generation probabilities with a VDJ recombination model fitted to out-of-frame rearrangements, and checked the results against IGoR. A later analysis scored TCR-TCR, TCR-HLA and TCR-CMV co-occurrence with hypergeometric tests, applying a repertoire-size bias correction to TCR pairs. False discovery rates were estimated in a later analysis by permuting HLA or CMV assignments 20 times. In a later analysis, co-occurring TCRs were grouped with DBSCAN, and TCRdist sequence similarity was added when clustering was performed within HLA-allele-positive subsets. Repertoires with fewer than 30,000 or more than 120,000 public chains were left out of co-occurrence clustering, as were a handful of repertoires with anomalous nucleotide sharing. What TCRdb holds here is the immuneACCESS table cut down to in-frame rearrangements. Part of the clones is not present; checked against another copy, under half of the missing clones reflect an unresolved V gene, and the others are unexplained. D and trimming come from the DNA, and the V and J calls and clone size come from that table. For this sample there are 150,000 or so clones; 60% to 85% appear just once. The ten largest clones add up to about 12% of the sample.

What the authors observed across the whole study: HLA typing was unavailable for some donors at each locus, so association tests used only the typed subset. An earlier analysis of 587 of the donors showed that most TCR beta V segments appeared in productive rearrangements either about 87% or about 30% of the time, which broadly matched IMGT annotations. Strong co-occurrence of HLA alleles, especially DR and DQ, made assigning TCR associations to individual alleles difficult. In vitro tests confirmed that a few of the cytomegalovirus-associated TCR beta chains recognize cytomegalovirus antigens. Linkage disequilibrium might explain the correlated functional status among segregating V segments, but an unknown experimental factor could not be excluded. For the cohort, immune exposure information was limited to CMV serostatus. Most TCR sequences were observed very rarely across donors, whereas some public TCRs were present in many individuals. In a later genetic analysis, fewer N-insertions in productive TCRs were reported among donors in an Asian-associated ancestry cluster than the approximately 710-donor mean. The study listed approximately 150 TCR beta chains as associated with cytomegalovirus. The earlier analysis of about 600 of the donors excluded fewer than 20 rarely observed V segments, including chromosome 9 orphons, because counts were too low. A further reported finding was that TCR beta sequences accurately predicted the HLA-A and HLA-B alleles for most subjects in the first cohort. Presence/absence analyses assumed roughly uniform sequencing depth across donors, an assumption that may not hold. It was suggested by the authors that the approach could potentially be generalized to other disease states and immunological phenotypes. According to a later analysis, TCR association rates differed among HLA loci, with DRB1 alleles showing the most associated TCRs and HLA-C alleles showing the fewest. The cohort was sequenced for TCR beta chains only, and without alpha or paired-chain data the features that could be detected were limited. A later analysis associated about 17,000 TCR beta sequences with specific HLA alleles at a false discovery rate of 0.05. Cytomegalovirus status was reported to be diagnosed by the classifier with high specificity and sensitivity in both the original and validation cohorts. In a later analysis, HLA-associated TCR beta chains were found to be more clonally expanded and to have lower generation probabilities than equally common non-associated chains. In a later analysis, several top co-occurrence clusters were reported to appear linked to parvovirus B19, influenza, CMV and Epstein-Barr virus. An association between a missense DCLRE1C variant and V-gene and J-gene trimming of TCR beta chains was found in a later genetic analysis and replicated in an independent cohort. In a later analysis, most CMV-associated TCR beta chains were found to appear HLA-restricted, with HLA associations seemingly driven largely by CMV exposure. A cluster of highly shared sequence variants was judged likely to be a technical artifact of the sequencing pipeline.

The receptor was isolated from a man aged 35 to 55 in good health and CMV-seropositive. Sequenced sample: PBMCs.

This receptor carries the CDR3 CASSAYRVSGANVLTF. The DNA sequence reads TGTGCCAGCAGCGCCTACAGGGTATCAGGGGCCAACGTCCTGACTTTC. This chain joins TRBV9 to TRBJ2-6; D gene: possibly TRBD1, on 6 matching bases. V is shortened by 3 bases, J by 4 bases, and the region joining them spans 14 bases. The CDR3, from cysteine to phenylalanine, totals 16 residues. The retained sequence is limited to the CDR3, 48 bases, with the frame set at the first base. Looking up the germline V gene yields CDR1 SGDLS and CDR2 YYNGEE.